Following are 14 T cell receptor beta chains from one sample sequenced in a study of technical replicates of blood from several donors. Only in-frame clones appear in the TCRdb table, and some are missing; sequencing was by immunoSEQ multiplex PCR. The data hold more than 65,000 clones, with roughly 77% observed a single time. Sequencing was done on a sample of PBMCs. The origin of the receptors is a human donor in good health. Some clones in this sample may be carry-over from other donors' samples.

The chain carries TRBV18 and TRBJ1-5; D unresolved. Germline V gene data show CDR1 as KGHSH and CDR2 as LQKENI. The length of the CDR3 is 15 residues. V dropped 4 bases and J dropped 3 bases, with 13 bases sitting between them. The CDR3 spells CASSLLPSSNQPQHF. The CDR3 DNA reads TGTGCCAGCTCACTCCTTCCCAGTTCCAATCAGCCCCAGCATTTT.

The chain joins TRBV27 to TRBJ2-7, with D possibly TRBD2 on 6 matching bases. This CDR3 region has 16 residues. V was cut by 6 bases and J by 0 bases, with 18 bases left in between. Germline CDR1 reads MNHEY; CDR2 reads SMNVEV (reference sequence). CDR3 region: CASRMRGSLPSYEQYF. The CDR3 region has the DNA TGTGCCAGCAGGATGCGGGGTAGCCTACCCTCCTACGAGCAGTACTTC.

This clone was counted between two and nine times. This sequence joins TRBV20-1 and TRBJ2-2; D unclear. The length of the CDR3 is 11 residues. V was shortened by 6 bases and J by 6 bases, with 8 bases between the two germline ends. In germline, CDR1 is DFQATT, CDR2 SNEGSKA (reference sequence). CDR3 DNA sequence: TGCAGTGCGAGACGGGCCGGGGAGCTGTTTTTT. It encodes CSARRAGELFF.

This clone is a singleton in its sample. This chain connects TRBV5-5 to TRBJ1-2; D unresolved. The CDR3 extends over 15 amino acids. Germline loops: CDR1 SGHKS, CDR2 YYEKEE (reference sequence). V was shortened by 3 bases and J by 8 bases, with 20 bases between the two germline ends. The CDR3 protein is CASSSGVTGLGGYTF. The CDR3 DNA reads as TGTGCCAGCAGCTCGGGAGTAACGGGGTTAGGGGGCTACACCTTC.

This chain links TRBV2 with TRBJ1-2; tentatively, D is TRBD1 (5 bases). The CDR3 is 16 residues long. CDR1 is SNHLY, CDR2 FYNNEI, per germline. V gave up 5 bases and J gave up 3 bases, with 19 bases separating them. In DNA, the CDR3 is TGTGCCAGCAGTCCCCCTGTGGGGCAGGGTGACTATGGCTACACCTTC. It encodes CASSPPVGQGDYGYTF.

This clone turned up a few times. The CDR3 loop is CAITGESYGYTF. CDR3 bases: TGTGCCATTACAGGGGAGAGCTATGGCTACACCTTC. The V and J genes are TRBV2 and TRBJ1-2; 7 bases match TRBD1. Per the germline V gene, CDR1 is SNHLY and CDR2 is FYNNEI. The CDR3 runs to 12 residues. After removal of 10 bases from V and 4 bases from J, the junction contained 6 bases not matched to a gene.

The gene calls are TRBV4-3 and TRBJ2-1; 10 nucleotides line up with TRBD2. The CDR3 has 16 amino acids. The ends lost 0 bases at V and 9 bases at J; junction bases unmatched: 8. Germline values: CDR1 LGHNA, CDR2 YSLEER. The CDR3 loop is CASSQDPAGGPGEQFF. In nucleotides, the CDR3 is TGCGCCAGCAGCCAAGATCCAGCGGGAGGGCCGGGTGAGCAGTTCTTC.

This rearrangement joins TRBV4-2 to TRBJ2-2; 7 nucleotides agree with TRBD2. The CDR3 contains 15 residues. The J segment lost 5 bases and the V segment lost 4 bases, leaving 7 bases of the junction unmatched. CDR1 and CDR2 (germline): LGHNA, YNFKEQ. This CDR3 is CASSPQRGLTGELFF. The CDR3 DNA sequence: TGTGCCAGCAGCCCGCAGCGGGGATTGACCGGGGAGCTGTTTTTT.

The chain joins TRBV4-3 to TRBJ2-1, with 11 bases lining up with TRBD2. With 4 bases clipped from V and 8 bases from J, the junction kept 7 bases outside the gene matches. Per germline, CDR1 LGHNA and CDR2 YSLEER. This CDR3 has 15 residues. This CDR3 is CASSRTSGSGDEQFF. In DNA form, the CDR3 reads TGCGCCAGCAGCCGAACTAGCGGGAGTGGGGATGAGCAGTTCTTC.

In DNA form, the CDR3 reads TGCGCCAGCAGCTTGGCCTGGGCAGTCGAGCACACAGATACGCAGTATTTT. Encoded protein: CASSLAWAVEHTDTQYF. The gene calls are TRBV5-1 and TRBJ2-3, with unresolved D. Germline values: CDR1 SGHRS, CDR2 YFSETQ. Trimming removed 0 bases from V and 2 bases from J, with 16 bases in between. This CDR3 has 17 amino acids.

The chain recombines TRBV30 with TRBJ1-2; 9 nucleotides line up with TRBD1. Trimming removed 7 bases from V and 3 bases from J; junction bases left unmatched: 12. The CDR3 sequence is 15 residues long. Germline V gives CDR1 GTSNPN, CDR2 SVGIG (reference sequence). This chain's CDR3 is CALSGQGLKHYGYTF. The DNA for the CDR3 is TGTGCCTTATCGGGACAGGGTTTAAAGCACTATGGCTACACCTTC.

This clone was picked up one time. The CDR3 is CASTPPGLAGGKNEQFF. CDR3 nucleotide sequence: TGTGCCAGCACGCCCCCGGGACTAGCGGGGGGTAAAAATGAGCAGTTCTTC. The J gene is TRBJ2-1, the V gene TRBV25-1, with TRBD2 matching 15 bases. V dropped 7 bases and J dropped 7; count of bases not matched to a gene: 11. CDR3 size: 17 residues. Looked up from germline, CDR1 is MGHDK and CDR2 is SYGVNS.

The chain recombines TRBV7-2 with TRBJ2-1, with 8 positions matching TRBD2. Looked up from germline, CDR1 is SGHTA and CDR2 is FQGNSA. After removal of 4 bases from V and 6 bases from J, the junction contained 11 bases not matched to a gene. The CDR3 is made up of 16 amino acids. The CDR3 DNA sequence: TGTGCCAGCAGCTCATTAAGGGGACTAGGGGGCAATGAGCAGTTCTTC. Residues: CASSSLRGLGGNEQFF.

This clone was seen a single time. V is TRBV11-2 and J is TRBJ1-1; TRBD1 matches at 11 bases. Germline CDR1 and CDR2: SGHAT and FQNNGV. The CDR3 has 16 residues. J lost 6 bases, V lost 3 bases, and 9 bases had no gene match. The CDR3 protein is CASSLGTGGRRAEAFF. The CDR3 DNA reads TGTGCCAGCAGCTTGGGGACAGGGGGAAGAAGAGCTGAAGCTTTCTTT. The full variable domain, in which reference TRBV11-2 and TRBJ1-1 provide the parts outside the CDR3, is EAGVAQSPRYKIIEKRQSVAFWCNPISGHATLYWYQQILGQGPKLLIQFQNNGVVDDSQLPKDRFSAERLKGVDSTLKIQPAKLEDSAVYLCASSLGTGGRRAEAFFGQGTRLTVV.